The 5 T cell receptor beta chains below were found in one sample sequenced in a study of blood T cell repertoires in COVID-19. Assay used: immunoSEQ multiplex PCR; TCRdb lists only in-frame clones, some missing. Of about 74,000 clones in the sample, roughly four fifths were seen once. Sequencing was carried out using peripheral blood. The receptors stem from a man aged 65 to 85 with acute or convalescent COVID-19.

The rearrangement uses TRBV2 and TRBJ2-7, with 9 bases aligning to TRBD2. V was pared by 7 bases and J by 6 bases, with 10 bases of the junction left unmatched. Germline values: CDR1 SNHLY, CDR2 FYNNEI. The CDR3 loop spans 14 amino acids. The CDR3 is CASIGGRALSEQYF. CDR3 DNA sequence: TGTGCCAGCATCGGCGGGAGGGCCCTGAGCGAGCAGTACTTC.

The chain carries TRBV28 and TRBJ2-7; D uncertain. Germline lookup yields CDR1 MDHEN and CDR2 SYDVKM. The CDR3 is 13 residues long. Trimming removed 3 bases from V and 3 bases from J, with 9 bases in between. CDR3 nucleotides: TGTGCCAGCAGTTTTCCCCTCAGCTACGAGCAGTACTTC. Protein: CASSFPLSYEQYF. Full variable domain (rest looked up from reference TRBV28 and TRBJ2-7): DVKVTQSSRYLVKRTGEKVFLECVQDMDHENMFWYRQDPGLGLRLIYFSYDVKMKEKGDIPEGYSVSREKKERFSLILESASTNQTSMYLCASSFPLSYEQYFGPGTRLTVT.

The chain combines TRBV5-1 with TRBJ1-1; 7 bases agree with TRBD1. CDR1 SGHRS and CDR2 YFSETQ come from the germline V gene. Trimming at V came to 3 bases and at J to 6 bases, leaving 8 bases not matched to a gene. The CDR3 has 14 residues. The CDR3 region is CASSSSTGRSEAFF. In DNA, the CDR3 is TGCGCCAGCAGCTCCTCGACAGGGAGGTCTGAAGCTTTCTTT.

This CDR3 is CASSATGEESEAFF. CDR3 nucleotides: TGTGCCAGCAGCGCTACAGGGGAAGAGTCTGAAGCTTTCTTT. This chain uses TRBV9 with TRBJ1-1; the match to TRBD1 covers 7 bases. Germline values: CDR1 SGDLS, CDR2 YYNGEE. The junction had 8 bases not matched to a gene; V was cut back by 3 bases and J by 6 bases. The CDR3 sequence is 14 residues long.

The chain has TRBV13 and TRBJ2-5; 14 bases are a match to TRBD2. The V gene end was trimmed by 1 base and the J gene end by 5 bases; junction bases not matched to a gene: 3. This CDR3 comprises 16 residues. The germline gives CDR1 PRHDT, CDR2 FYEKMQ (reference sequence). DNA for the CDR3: TGTGCCAGCAGCTTAGTAGGGACTAGCGGGAGTGAGACCCAGTACTTC. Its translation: CASSLVGTSGSETQYF.